The 15 T cell receptor beta chains below come from one sample, sequenced in a study of early T cells in non-severe SARS-CoV-2 infection. TCRdb fed the 5' RACE reads into MiXCR, producing one record per CDR3 protein. The sample has just under 60,000 distinct CDR3 sequences, around 8.9% seen once; the top ten hold 17%. The sequenced sample was whole blood. These receptors originate from an adult who was a healthcare worker with PCR-confirmed SARS-CoV-2 infection or an uninfected control (not recorded which).

This clonotype was seen at least ten times. This chain links TRBV4-2 with TRBJ2-3; tentative D call: TRBD2 (6 bases). Germline values: CDR1 LGHNA, CDR2 YNFKEQ. Trimming cost V 1 base and J 0 bases, with 14 bases left between them. The CDR3 covers 17 residues. In nucleotides, the CDR3 is TGTGCCAGCAGCCAAGCGGAGGGTTTGGGAAGCACAGATACGCAGTATTTT. Translated: CASSQAEGLGSTDTQYF.

This clonotype was found many times. The chain has TRBV9 and TRBJ2-5; the D is unclear. Trimming left V 0 bases short and J 4 bases short, with 10 bases between. This CDR3 is built from 14 residues. CDR1 is SGDLS and CDR2 is YYNGEE in the germline V gene. CDR3 nucleotides: TGTGCCAGCAGCGTAGAGGGCGGCCTAGAGACCCAGTACTTC. It translates to CASSVEGGLETQYF.

This clonotype was detected ten times or more. The chain combines TRBV11-3 with TRBJ2-1; weak D call: TRBD1 (6 bases). CDR1 is SGHNT and CDR2 is YENEEA in the germline V gene. Trimming stripped 5 bases from V and 8 bases from J, with 16 bases between. This CDR3 is built from 14 residues. The CDR3 DNA is TGTGCCAGCAGCCCCGGACAGCCCGGGGATGAGCAGTTCTTC. Translation gives CASSPGQPGDEQFF.

This clonotype was detected only a few times. V usage is TRBV7-2 and J usage is TRBJ2-5; D remains ambiguous. The CDR3 runs to 12 residues. The V gene's germline CDR1 is SGHTA and CDR2 FQGNSA. V dropped 3 bases and J dropped 7 bases, with 9 bases sitting between them. The CDR3 spells CASSLQEMTQYF. The DNA of the CDR3 is TGTGCCAGCAGCTTGCAAGAGATGACCCAGTACTTC.

The rearrangement joins TRBV29-1 to TRBJ2-3, with 9 bases aligning to TRBD1. Unmatched junction bases numbered 7, after V lost 2 bases and J lost 4 bases. Germline assignment: CDR1 SQVTM and CDR2 ANQGSEA. The CDR3 has 15 amino acids. The CDR3 DNA follows: TGCAGCGTTGAAACCTGGACAGGGGTTGCAGATACGCAGTATTTT. Its protein is CSVETWTGVADTQYF.

This chain joins TRBV28 and TRBJ2-1; D might be TRBD1 or TRBD2, each matching 6 bases. From germline, CDR1 is MDHEN and CDR2 SYDVKM. V lost 3 bases and J 1 base, leaving 22 bases between the germline ends. CDR3 length: 19 amino acids. The CDR3 bases are TGTGCCAGCAGTTTTAGGGGGAAGGAGGGGTTAGGATCCTACAATGAGCAGTTCTTC. Encoded protein: CASSFRGKEGLGSYNEQFF.

In this sample, this clonotype turned up many times. The chain employs TRBV28 and TRBJ1-4; D call uncertain. CDR3 size: 15 residues. V shed 8 bases and J shed 5 bases, with 18 bases lying between them. The germline V gene encodes CDR1 MDHEN and CDR2 SYDVKM. The CDR3 protein is CASYGSGEGNEKLFF. CDR3 nucleotide sequence: TGTGCCAGCTACGGAAGCGGGGAGGGCAATGAAAAACTGTTTTTT.

This clonotype was counted between two and nine times. The V call is TRBV4-3, the J call TRBJ1-4, with TRBD1 identical over 7 bases. The CDR3 extends over 16 amino acids. The V segment lost 0 bases and the J segment 5 bases; nucleotides outside the gene matches: 6. Germline V CDR1 and CDR2: LGHNA, YSLEER. The CDR3 coding sequence is TGCGCCAGCAGCCAAGAGGGTGCAGGGGGAAATGAAAAACTGTTTTTT. Its protein is CASSQEGAGGNEKLFF.

This clonotype appeared many times. This chain joins TRBV7-7 and TRBJ2-2, with 7 bases matching TRBD2. Germline CDR1 SSHAT, CDR2 FNYEAQ (reference sequence). V shed 3 bases and J 2 bases; nucleotides not matched to a gene: 3. The CDR3 totals 15 residues. The CDR3 DNA follows: TGTGCCAGCAGCTTGGGCGGGGGAAACACCGGGGAGCTGTTTTTT. This translates into CASSLGGGNTGELFF.

The J gene is TRBJ2-2, the V gene TRBV20-1, with D maybe TRBD2 (5 bases). Trimming left V 5 bases short and J 1 base short, with 11 bases between. The CDR3 contains 14 residues. The germline gives CDR1 DFQATT, CDR2 SNEGSKA (reference sequence). DNA of the CDR3: TGCAGTGCTGGGAGCGGAGTGAACACCGGGGAGCTGTTTTTT. Its protein is CSAGSGVNTGELFF.

This clonotype appeared many times. The chain joins TRBV29-1 to TRBJ1-1; maybe TRBD1 (5 bases). Germline V gene sequence: CDR1 SQVTM, CDR2 ANQGSEA. The CDR3 loop spans 11 amino acids. The V end lost 5 bases, the J end lost 4 bases, and 8 bases lay between the germline ends. The CDR3 protein is CSVSGGTEAFF. The CDR3 DNA sequence: TGCAGCGTTTCCGGGGGCACTGAAGCTTTCTTT.

This clonotype was recorded many times. The chain combines TRBV6-2 or TRBV6-3 with TRBJ2-2, with a weak D call TRBD2 (6 bases). Trimming shortened V by 8 bases and J by 0 bases, and 25 bases separated the two germline ends. The CDR3 extends over 19 amino acids. Germline V CDR1 and CDR2: MNHEY, SVGEGT. The CDR3 sequence is CASGFTVVSGVANTGELFF. The DNA for the CDR3 is TGTGCCAGCGGGTTCACGGTCGTTAGCGGTGTGGCGAACACCGGGGAGCTGTTTTTT.

The chain has TRBV28 and TRBJ1-5; tentatively, D is TRBD1 (5 bases). CDR1 is MDHEN and CDR2 is SYDVKM in the germline V gene. Trimming took off 3 bases at V and 7 bases at J, with 13 bases between the two ends. This CDR3 has 14 amino acids. The CDR3: CASSLVGVRQPQHF. CDR3 nucleotides: TGTGCCAGCAGTTTGGTAGGGGTTCGGCAGCCCCAGCATTTT.

The chain combines TRBV12-3 or TRBV12-4 with TRBJ2-7, with D unresolved. The CDR3 is 14 amino acids. V shed 5 bases and J shed 3 bases, with 14 bases lying between them. The CDR3 here is CASSPIPPGYEQYF. In nucleotides, the CDR3 is TGTGCCAGCAGTCCAATTCCCCCCGGCTACGAGCAGTACTTC.

This clonotype was detected a few times. The J gene is TRBJ2-3, the V gene TRBV7-6; 7 nucleotides match TRBD1. CDR1 and CDR2 (germline): SGHVS, FNYEAQ. The CDR3 totals 18 residues. With V trimmed by 5 bases and J by 2 bases, 16 bases remained unmatched. This chain's CDR3 is CASSRYDRVNGPTDTQYF. The CDR3 DNA sequence: TGTGCCAGCAGCCGATACGACAGGGTGAATGGCCCCACAGATACGCAGTATTTT.